Listed below are T cell receptor beta chains from one sample, sequenced in a study of T cells after yellow fever vaccination. TCRdb used MiXCR to reprocess the 5' RACE reads, holding one entry per CDR3 protein. The sample consists of 300,000 to 350,000 distinct CDR3 sequences, 7% to 10% of them appearing once. This sample comprised PBMCs, obtained roughly 46 days after the first yellow fever vaccination. These receptors came from a man aged 18 to 35 who received the YFV17D yellow fever vaccine. CDR3s include the opening cysteine and the closing phenylalanine or tryptophan. The order of the fields is V gene, J gene, clone size, D gene, CDR3 DNA, CDR3 protein. D genes are given only for firm matches. Not every row has a clone size; where given, it reads once, few, many or a size class.

v_call: TRBV6-1; j_call: TRBJ1-4; clone_size: few; d_call: -; cdr3_nt: TGTGCCAGCAGGTGGGGTGCAACTAATGAAAAACTGTTTTTT; cdr3_aa: CASRWGATNEKLFF
v_call: TRBV11-1; j_call: TRBJ2-2; clone_size: -; d_call: TRBD2; cdr3_nt: TGTGCCAGCAGCCAAGGTCTTAGCGGGACCGACGGGGAGCTGTTTTTT; cdr3_aa: CASSQGLSGTDGELFF
v_call: TRBV5-1; j_call: TRBJ1-2; clone_size: -; d_call: -; cdr3_nt: TGCGCCAGCAGCTCGATGGACAGCACCTACTACACCTTC; cdr3_aa: CASSSMDSTYYTF
v_call: TRBV9; j_call: TRBJ2-7; clone_size: few; d_call: -; cdr3_nt: TGTGCCAGCAGCGTAGTCAGGGGGGGCCACGAGCAGTACTTC; cdr3_aa: CASSVVRGGHEQYF
v_call: TRBV4-3; j_call: TRBJ2-5; clone_size: many; d_call: -; cdr3_nt: TGCGCCAGCAGCCAAGGAAGTATCAGGCAAGAGACCCAGTACTTC; cdr3_aa: CASSQGSIRQETQYF
v_call: TRBV20-1; j_call: TRBJ2-7; clone_size: -; d_call: -; cdr3_nt: TGCAGTGCTAGAGATGGGGGCCCCTACGAGCAGTACTTC; cdr3_aa: CSARDGGPYEQYF
v_call: TRBV3-1; j_call: TRBJ2-3; clone_size: -; d_call: TRBD2; cdr3_nt: TGTGCCAGCAGCCAAGATCAGACTAGCCCTAGCACAGATACGCAGTATTTT; cdr3_aa: CASSQDQTSPSTDTQYF
v_call: TRBV7-2; j_call: TRBJ1-5; clone_size: few; d_call: TRBD1; cdr3_nt: TGTGCCAGCAGCACGGACAGGGGAAATCAGCCCCAGCATTTT; cdr3_aa: CASSTDRGNQPQHF
v_call: TRBV7-2; j_call: TRBJ1-1; clone_size: many; d_call: -; cdr3_nt: TGTGCCAGCAGCTTAGTCGGAGTTATCAACACTGAAGCTTTCTTT; cdr3_aa: CASSLVGVINTEAFF
v_call: TRBV5-4; j_call: TRBJ2-5; clone_size: -; d_call: TRBD1; cdr3_nt: TGTGCCAGCAGCGTCGGACAGGGGACAAAGACCCAGTACTTC; cdr3_aa: CASSVGQGTKTQYF
v_call: TRBV25-1; j_call: TRBJ2-7; clone_size: -; d_call: TRBD1; cdr3_nt: TGTGCCAGCAGTTATCCGGGACAGAGGAACGAGCAGTACTTC; cdr3_aa: CASSYPGQRNEQYF
v_call: TRBV12-3/TRBV12-4; j_call: TRBJ1-2; clone_size: -; d_call: TRBD1; cdr3_nt: TGTGCCAGCGGTACAGGGGCCGGAGGCTACACCTTC; cdr3_aa: CASGTGAGGYTF
v_call: TRBV9; j_call: TRBJ2-3; clone_size: -; d_call: -; cdr3_nt: TGTGCCAGCAGCGCCGGACTGACGACCGAGGATACGCAGTATTTT; cdr3_aa: CASSAGLTTEDTQYF
v_call: TRBV3-1; j_call: TRBJ1-5; clone_size: many; d_call: -; cdr3_nt: TGTGCCAGCAGCCAAGATTTGGGTCAGCCCCAGCATTTT; cdr3_aa: CASSQDLGQPQHF
v_call: TRBV7-2; j_call: TRBJ2-3; clone_size: -; d_call: -; cdr3_nt: TGTGCCAGCAGCTTAGTTACAGGGAATGCAGATACGCAGTATTTT; cdr3_aa: CASSLVTGNADTQYF
v_call: TRBV12-3/TRBV12-4; j_call: TRBJ2-7; clone_size: few; d_call: -; cdr3_nt: TGTGCCAGCAGTTTAGTGATCTACGAGCAGTACTTC; cdr3_aa: CASSLVIYEQYF
v_call: TRBV7-2; j_call: TRBJ1-2; clone_size: few; d_call: -; cdr3_nt: TGTGCCAGCAGCGCCCCGGGGGGTAACTATGGCTACACCTTC; cdr3_aa: CASSAPGGNYGYTF
v_call: TRBV7-2; j_call: TRBJ2-3; clone_size: few; d_call: -; cdr3_nt: TGTGCCAGCAGCTTAGCATGGACAGCAATTTCTAGCACAGATACGCAGTATTTT; cdr3_aa: CASSLAWTAISSTDTQYF
v_call: TRBV20-1; j_call: TRBJ1-4; clone_size: -; d_call: -; cdr3_nt: TGCAGTGCTAGAGATCTTTCTGAAAAACTGTTTTTT; cdr3_aa: CSARDLSEKLFF
v_call: TRBV7-2; j_call: TRBJ2-3; clone_size: -; d_call: TRBD1; cdr3_nt: TGTGCCAGCAGTTCGCGGACAGGGGGCTTCACAGATACGCAGTATTTT; cdr3_aa: CASSSRTGGFTDTQYF
v_call: TRBV11-2; j_call: TRBJ2-5; clone_size: -; d_call: TRBD2; cdr3_nt: TGTGCCAGCAGCTTCCGGCGGGGGGATGAGACCCAGTACTTC; cdr3_aa: CASSFRRGDETQYF
v_call: TRBV20-1; j_call: TRBJ2-7; clone_size: -; d_call: -; cdr3_nt: TGCAGTGCTAGAGAGGTTGGCCGGCCAGGGACCTACGAGCAGTACTTC; cdr3_aa: CSAREVGRPGTYEQYF
v_call: TRBV4-1; j_call: TRBJ2-3; clone_size: -; d_call: -; cdr3_nt: TGCGCCAGCAGCCACTCCCGCCACGGACTACCCTTGGGGGATACGCAGTATTTT; cdr3_aa: CASSHSRHGLPLGDTQYF
v_call: TRBV20-1; j_call: TRBJ2-1; clone_size: -; d_call: -; cdr3_nt: TGCAGTGCTAGAGAGGACAATGAGCAGTTCTTC; cdr3_aa: CSAREDNEQFF
v_call: TRBV20-1; j_call: TRBJ2-3; clone_size: few; d_call: TRBD2; cdr3_nt: TGCAGTGCTAGACGTCCCGGGGGGACAGATACGCAGTATTTT; cdr3_aa: CSARRPGGTDTQYF